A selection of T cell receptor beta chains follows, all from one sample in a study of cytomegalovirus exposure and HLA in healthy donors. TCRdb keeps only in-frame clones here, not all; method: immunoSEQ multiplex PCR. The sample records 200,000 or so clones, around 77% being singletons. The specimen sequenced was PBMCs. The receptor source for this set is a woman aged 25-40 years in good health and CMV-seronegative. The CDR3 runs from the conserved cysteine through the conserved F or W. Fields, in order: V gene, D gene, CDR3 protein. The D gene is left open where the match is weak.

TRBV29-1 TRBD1 CSVEDQGQVGNTIYF
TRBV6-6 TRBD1 CASSYEGQGGYGYPF
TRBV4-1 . CASSKTATGELFF
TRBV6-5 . CASSYSSLNTEAFF
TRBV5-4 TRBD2 CASSFGGGARETQYF
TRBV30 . CAWSRGDSGNTIYF
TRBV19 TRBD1 CASSPRDREMNTQYF
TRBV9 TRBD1 CASSVTGGPSGTDTQYF
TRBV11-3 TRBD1 CASSAYRGLDGEQYF
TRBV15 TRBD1 CATRDRGIKLFF
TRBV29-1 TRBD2 CSVESGGHYF
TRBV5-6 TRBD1 CASSLGAGGSEQFF
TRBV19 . CASKTVGGFAGELFF
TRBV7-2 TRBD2 CASSFQRGGHIWAETQYF
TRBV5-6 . CASSLLPVTIETQYF
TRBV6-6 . CASSYPGLSNQPQHF
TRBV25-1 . CASSDRQGNGYTF
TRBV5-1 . CASSFGHGNQPQHF
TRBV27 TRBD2 CASSLIPALAGGFF
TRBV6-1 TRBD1 CASSAGTAGAFEKLFF
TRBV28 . CASSSRRGPDTDTQYF
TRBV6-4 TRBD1 CASSRDSINRHYPNTGELFF
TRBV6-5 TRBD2 CASRSSGDKQFF
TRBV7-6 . CASSLNSEAFF
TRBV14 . CASSQAGTSEAFF
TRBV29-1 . CSGGQGTEAFF
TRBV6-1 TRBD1 CASSERQGYGYTF
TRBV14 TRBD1 CASSLRQGAYEQYF
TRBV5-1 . CASSLELRGGNEKLFF
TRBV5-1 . CATDQGTNSPLHF
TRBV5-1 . CASRASAHTDTQYF
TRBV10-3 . CAIRDSFFLNYGYTF
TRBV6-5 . CASRGSSQPQHF
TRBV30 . CAWSEGSNEQFF
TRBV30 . CAWSHAGGGSNQPQHF
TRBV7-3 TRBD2 CASSLGRGDYNEQFF
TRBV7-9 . CASSLGSRAGEQYF
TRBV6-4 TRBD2 CASRGAPRLAAEGGELFF
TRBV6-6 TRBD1 CASNQGQGAIYQPQHF
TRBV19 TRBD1 CASSIRNRGKFF
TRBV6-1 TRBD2 CASSESGNSYNEQFF
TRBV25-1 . CASSEWRGNYNEQFF
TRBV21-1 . CASSSWGEGTDNTDTQYF
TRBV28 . CASSLTFGSYGYTF
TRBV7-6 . CASSRGTPNTEAFF
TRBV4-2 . CASSQELVANTGELFF
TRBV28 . CAIAPQGAGELFF
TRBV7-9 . CASSYPQGLAGYTF
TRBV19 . CASTPGDFSTDTQYF
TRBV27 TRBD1 CASSPLTGAYGYTF
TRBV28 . CASSWGRMQPQHF